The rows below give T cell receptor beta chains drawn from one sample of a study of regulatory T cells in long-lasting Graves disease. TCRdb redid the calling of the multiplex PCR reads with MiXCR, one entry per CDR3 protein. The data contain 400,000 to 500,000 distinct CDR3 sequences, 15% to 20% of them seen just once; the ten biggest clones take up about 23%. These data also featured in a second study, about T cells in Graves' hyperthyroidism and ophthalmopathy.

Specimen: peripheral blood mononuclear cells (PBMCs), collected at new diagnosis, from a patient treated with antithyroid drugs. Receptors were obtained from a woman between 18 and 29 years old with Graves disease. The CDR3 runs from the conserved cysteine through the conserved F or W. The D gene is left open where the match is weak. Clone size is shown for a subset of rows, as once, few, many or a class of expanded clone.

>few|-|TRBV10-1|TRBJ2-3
CASSDPGLRTDTQYF
TGCGCCAGCAGCGACCCGGGACTGCGCACAGATACGCAGTATTTT
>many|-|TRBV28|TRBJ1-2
CASSLNDGYTF
TGTGCCAGCAGTTTAAATGATGGCTACACCTTC
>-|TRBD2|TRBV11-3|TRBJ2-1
CASSLELAGHNEQFF
TGTGCCAGCAGCTTAGAGCTAGCGGGGCACAATGAGCAGTTCTTC
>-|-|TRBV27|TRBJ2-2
CASKEGGGPNTGELFF
TGTGCCAGCAAGGAGGGTGGGGGCCCGAACACCGGGGAGCTGTTTTTT
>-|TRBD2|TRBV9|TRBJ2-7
CASSVGTSDHEQYF
TGTGCCAGCAGCGTAGGGACTAGCGACCACGAGCAGTACTTC
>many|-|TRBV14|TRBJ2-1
CASSQVQGRWNEQFF
TGTGCCAGCAGCCAAGTTCAGGGTAGATGGAATGAGCAGTTCTTC
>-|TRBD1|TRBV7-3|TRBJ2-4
CASSLSGTVAKNIQYF
TGTGCCAGCAGCTTATCCGGGACAGTAGCCAAAAACATTCAGTACTTC
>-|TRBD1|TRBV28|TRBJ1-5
CATLPGQGNQPQHF
TGTGCCACCTTGCCGGGACAGGGGAATCAGCCCCAGCATTTT
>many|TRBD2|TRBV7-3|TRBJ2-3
CASSETSGMDTQYF
TGTGCCAGCAGCGAGACTAGCGGGATGGATACGCAGTATTTT
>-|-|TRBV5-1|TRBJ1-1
CASSQGPTFETFF
TGTGCCAGCAGCCAAGGGCCCACCTTTGAGACTTTCTTT
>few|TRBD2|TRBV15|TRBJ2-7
CATSRDRSGNEQYF
TGTGCCACCAGCAGAGATCGGAGCGGGAACGAGCAGTACTTC
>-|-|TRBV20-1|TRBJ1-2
CSAKRDYGYTF
TGCAGTGCTAAACGGGACTATGGCTACACCTTC
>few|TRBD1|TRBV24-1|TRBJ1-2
CATSEPGQNYTF
TGTGCCACCAGTGAACCGGGACAGAACTACACCTTC
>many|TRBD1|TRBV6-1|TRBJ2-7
CASSEVSGTGDEQYF
TGTGCCAGCAGTGAAGTGAGTGGGACAGGTGACGAGCAGTACTTC
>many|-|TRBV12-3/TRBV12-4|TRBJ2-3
CASSTHPTRSDTQYF
TGTGCCAGCAGTACGCACCCCACTAGATCCGATACGCAGTATTTT
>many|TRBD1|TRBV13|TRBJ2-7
CASSSGTGFYEQYF
TGTGCCAGCAGCAGCGGGACAGGGTTTTACGAGCAGTACTTC
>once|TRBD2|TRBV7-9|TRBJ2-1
CASSGRAGGWYEQFF
TGTGCCAGCAGCGGTCGTGCGGGAGGGTGGTATGAGCAGTTCTTC
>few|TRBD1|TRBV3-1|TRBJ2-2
CASSQDHPGGNTGELFF
TGTGCCAGCAGCCAAGATCACCCAGGGGGGAACACCGGGGAGCTGTTTTTT
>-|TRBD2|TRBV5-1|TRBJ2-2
CASSLDPGLAGEDGELFF
TGCGCCAGCAGCTTGGATCCGGGACTAGCGGGAGAGGACGGGGAGCTGTTTTTT
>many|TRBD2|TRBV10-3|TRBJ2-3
CAISRTSGSTDTQYF
TGTGCCATCAGCAGGACTAGCGGGAGTACAGATACGCAGTATTTT
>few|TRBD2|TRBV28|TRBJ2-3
CASSFASGSWDTQYF
TGTGCCAGCAGTTTTGCTAGCGGGAGTTGGGATACGCAGTATTTT
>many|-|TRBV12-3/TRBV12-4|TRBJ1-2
CASSPKEGGASGYTF
TGTGCCAGCAGCCCAAAAGAGGGGGGCGCATCTGGCTACACCTTC
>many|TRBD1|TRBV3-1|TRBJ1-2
CASSQQRTGIYGYTF
TGTGCCAGCAGCCAACAACGGACAGGGATCTATGGCTACACCTTC
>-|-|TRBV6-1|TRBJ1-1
CASRGYGTQPEAFF
TGTGCCAGCAGGGGGTACGGGACCCAGCCTGAAGCTTTCTTT
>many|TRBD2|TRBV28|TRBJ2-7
CASSPGTSSYEQYF
TGTGCCAGCAGCCCCGGGACTAGCTCCTACGAGCAGTACTTC
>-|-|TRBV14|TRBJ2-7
CASSQVAGSYEQYF
TGTGCCAGCAGCCAAGTTGCGGGATCCTACGAGCAGTACTTC
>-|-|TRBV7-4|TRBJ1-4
CASSFSRGGSNEKLFF
TGTGCCAGCAGCTTTTCCAGGGGAGGGTCTAATGAAAAACTGTTTTTT
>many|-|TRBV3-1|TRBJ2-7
CASSPKKGVSYYEQYF
TGTGCCAGCAGCCCCAAAAAGGGCGTATCGTACTACGAGCAGTACTTC
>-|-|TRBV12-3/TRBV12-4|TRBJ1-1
CASSQLGQLNTEAFF
TGTGCCAGCAGTCAACTGGGACAATTAAACACTGAAGCTTTCTTT
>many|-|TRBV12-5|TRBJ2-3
CASGRDLTDTQYF
TGTGCTAGTGGTCGCGATCTGACAGATACGCAGTATTTT
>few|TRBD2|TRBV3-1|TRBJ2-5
CASSQDLREIETQYF
TGTGCCAGCAGCCAAGATTTGCGGGAGATCGAGACCCAGTACTTC
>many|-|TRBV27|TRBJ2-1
CASTPGPYNEQFF
TGTGCCAGCACCCCAGGTCCCTACAATGAGCAGTTCTTC
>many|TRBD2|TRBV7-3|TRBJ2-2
CASSSTSGRAGELFF
TGTGCCAGCAGCTCCACTAGCGGGAGGGCCGGGGAGCTGTTTTTT
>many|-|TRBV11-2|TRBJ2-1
CASSLTAYNEQFF
TGTGCCAGCAGCTTGACAGCGTACAATGAGCAGTTCTTC
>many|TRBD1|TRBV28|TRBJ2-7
CASSPDRPSYEQYF
TGTGCCAGCAGTCCGGACAGGCCCTCCTACGAGCAGTACTTC
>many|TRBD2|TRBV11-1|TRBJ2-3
CASSSKREGAGTQYF
TGTGCCAGCAGCTCGAAGCGGGAGGGAGCCGGTACGCAGTATTTT
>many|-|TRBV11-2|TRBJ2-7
CASSKTANSYEQYF
TGTGCCAGCAGCAAGACAGCGAACTCCTACGAGCAGTACTTC
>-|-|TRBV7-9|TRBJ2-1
CASSPAGWDIHNEQFF
TGTGCCAGCAGCCCAGCCGGGTGGGATATCCACAATGAGCAGTTCTTC
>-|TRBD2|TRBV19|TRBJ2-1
CASSIVGTILGEQFF
TGTGCCAGTAGTATAGTTGGGACTATCTTAGGGGAGCAGTTCTTC
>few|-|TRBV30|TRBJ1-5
CAYLPAGEGDQPQHF
TGTGCCTACCTCCCCGCCGGGGAAGGGGATCAGCCCCAGCATTTT
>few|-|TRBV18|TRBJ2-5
CASSPRDNGQETQYF
TGTGCCAGCTCACCACGGGACAACGGACAAGAGACCCAGTACTTC
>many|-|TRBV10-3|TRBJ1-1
CAISESPGIGSEAFF
TGTGCCATCAGTGAGTCGCCAGGAATTGGGTCTGAAGCTTTCTTT
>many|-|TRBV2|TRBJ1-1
CASSELRGRTEAFF
TGTGCCAGCAGTGAACTCCGGGGGAGGACTGAAGCTTTCTTT
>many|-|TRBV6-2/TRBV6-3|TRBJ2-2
CASSYRGELFF
TGTGCCAGCAGTTACCGGGGGGAGCTGTTTTTT
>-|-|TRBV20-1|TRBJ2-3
CSARSGNTDTQYF
TGCAGTGCTAGGTCTGGGAACACAGATACGCAGTATTTT
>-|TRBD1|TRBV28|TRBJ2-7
CASSIPGQGSYEQYF
TGTGCCAGCAGTATTCCGGGACAGGGTAGCTACGAGCAGTACTTC
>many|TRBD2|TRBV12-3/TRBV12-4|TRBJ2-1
CASSLLLAGRSNNEQFF
TGTGCCAGCAGTTTGTTACTAGCGGGGCGCTCCAACAATGAGCAGTTCTTC
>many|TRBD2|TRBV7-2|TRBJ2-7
CASSIRLAGVPRDEQYF
TGTGCCAGCAGCATTAGACTAGCGGGAGTTCCACGGGACGAGCAGTACTTC
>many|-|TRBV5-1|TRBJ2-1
CASSSGSLNEQFF
TGCGCCAGCAGCTCCGGCTCCCTTAATGAGCAGTTCTTC
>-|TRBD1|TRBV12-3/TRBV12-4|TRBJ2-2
CASSLSPDRGRTGELFF
TGTGCCAGCAGTTTATCCCCGGACAGGGGGCGTACCGGGGAGCTGTTTTTT
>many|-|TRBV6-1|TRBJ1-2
CASSVQGGGGYTF
TGTGCCAGCAGTGTACAGGGTGGTGGTGGCTACACCTTC
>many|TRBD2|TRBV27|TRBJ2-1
CASSLGLAGEREQFF
TGTGCCAGCAGTTTGGGACTAGCGGGAGAGCGTGAGCAGTTCTTC
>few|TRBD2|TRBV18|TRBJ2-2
CASSPRTSGIGTGELFF
TGTGCCAGCTCACCGCGGACTAGCGGGATAGGCACCGGGGAGCTGTTTTTT
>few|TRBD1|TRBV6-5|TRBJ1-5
CASSYPPRGQGVGQPQHF
TGTGCCAGCAGTTACCCCCCTCGAGGACAGGGGGTCGGTCAGCCCCAGCATTTT